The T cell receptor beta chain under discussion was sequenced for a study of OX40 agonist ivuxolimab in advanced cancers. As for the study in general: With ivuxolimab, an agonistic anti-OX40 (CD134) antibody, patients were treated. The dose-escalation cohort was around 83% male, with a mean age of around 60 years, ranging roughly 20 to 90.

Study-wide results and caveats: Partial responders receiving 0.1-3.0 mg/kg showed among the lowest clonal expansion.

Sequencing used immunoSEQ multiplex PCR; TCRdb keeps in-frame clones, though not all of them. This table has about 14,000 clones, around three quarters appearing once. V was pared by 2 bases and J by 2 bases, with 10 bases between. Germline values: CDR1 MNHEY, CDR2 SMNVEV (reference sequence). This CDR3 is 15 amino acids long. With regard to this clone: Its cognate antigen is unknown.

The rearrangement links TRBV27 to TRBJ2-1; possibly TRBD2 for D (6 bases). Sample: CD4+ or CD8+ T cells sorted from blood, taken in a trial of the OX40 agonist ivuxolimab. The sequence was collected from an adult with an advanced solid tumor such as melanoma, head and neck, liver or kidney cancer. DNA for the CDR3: TGTGCCAGCAGTTTAGGCGCGGGGACCTACAATGAGCAGTTCTTC. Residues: CASSLGAGTYNEQFF.